Detailed here is one T cell receptor beta chain. It has no known antigen specificity. Per-base quality was not reported, and no clone a single base away is much larger than it. This record comes from a study of T cells in Graves' hyperthyroidism and ophthalmopathy (dated by TCRdb to between 2018 and 2020). About the study as a whole: To identify TCR V-J signatures that set the groups apart, the researchers used a discovery cohort of roughly 100 patients, made up of fewer than 50 with Graves' ophthalmopathy and some 60 with stable Graves' hyperthyroidism. Whether ophthalmopathy could be predicted prospectively was tested in an independent validation cohort made up of roughly 20 hyperthyroidism patients plus 17 patients who later progressed to ophthalmopathy. The roughly 94 discovery patients were randomly divided into training and test sets at a 7:3 ratio. The study also compared thyroid tissue and blood T-cell repertoires from several Graves' hyperthyroidism patients. Once sampling was done, hyperthyroidism patients were given methimazole at a starting dose of 30 mg daily, whereas ophthalmopathy patients were given high-dose intravenous methylprednisolone. According to the paper, TCR Vbeta CDR3 sequencing was carried out on some 130 peripheral blood samples, which came from about 45 ophthalmopathy, some 73 hyperthyroidism and approximately 17 progressor patients. Summary of the overall study and its limitations: No statistical method was used to fix the sample size in advance, and group allocation was not hidden from the investigators. In cross-validation, a model built on a 13 V-J signature told ophthalmopathy apart from stable hyperthyroidism with 87.88% sensitivity and roughly 83% specificity, and in testing the same model reached 80%/75%. In validation, the model predicted progression to ophthalmopathy with approximately 71% sensitivity and approximately 74% specificity, a median of 6.5 months before onset. Most expanded thyroid clonotypes (frequency above 0.001) were also found in blood, which suggests that blood repertoires may mirror thyroid immune responses.

Amplification of TCR beta CDR3 regions was carried out from RNA transcripts. The first round of RT-PCR for the TCR CDR3 was performed with the HTBI primer set and the Qiagen OneStep RT-PCR kit. Libraries were constructed in a second round of multiplex PCR, after which size selection and purification were carried out. Sequencing of the libraries was done on an Illumina HiSeq2000 using paired-end 100 bp reads. In the original analysis: SOAPnuke was used to process the raw data, with reads discarded if the reads contained adapters or uncalled bases, had a mean Phred below 15, or lacked an exact constant-primer or identifier match. High-quality paired reads were merged using COPE v1.2.5, and each unique nucleotide sequence was defined as a clonotype. MiTCR v1.1 was used to align the clonotypes against IMGT TRBV, TRBD and TRBJ reference segments. The analysis included only V-J combinations with a frequency above 0.0001, which together covered around 99% of the repertoires. The TCS score was defined as F50 (clonal expansion) divided by E x V (chaos), with BLOSUM62-based TCRdist calculated between CDR3 peptides within each V-J. Welch's t-statistics and random forest reduced fewer than 550 V-J features to 13, which were used in a naive Bayes classifier (R e1071). The Morisita-Horn index was used to measure how similar the thyroid and blood repertoires were. Starting from the raw public reads, TCRdb applied fastp trimming at Q25, assembled clones with MiXCR and retained in-frame beta chains. Each CDR3 protein gets just one entry, which takes the most common genes and DNA from the rows behind it. None of the V and J calls come from the authors' own analysis; TCRdb made them. The sample table records about 570,000 distinct CDR3 sequences; around 45% of these occur just once. The ten largest clones take up over 15% of the sample.

CDR1 and CDR2 were assigned from the germline V gene as KGHDR and SFDVKD. From the cysteine up to the phenylalanine, the CDR3 has a length of 14 residues. Kept here is only the CDR3 DNA, which spans 42 bases and is read in frame from base 1. A distance of 9 bases separates the germline ends of V and J, which lose 3 bases and 4 bases respectively. The study excluded patients with uncontrolled infections, other autoimmune diseases, pregnancy or lactation. Diagnoses were established on the basis of clinical symptoms, serum thyroxine and TRAb, thyroid ultrasound, and orbital computed tomography. Total RNA was extracted using Trizol reagent, and RNA quality was assessed on an Agilent 2100 Bioanalyzer.

Here the chain combines TRBV24-1 and TRBJ1-5; no D gene can be assigned with confidence. Sequenced: peripheral blood or thyroid tissue (not recorded which). This receptor was obtained from an adult woman with Graves' disease, either hyperthyroidism or ophthalmopathy (not recorded which). The nucleotides are TGTGCCACCAGTGATAGGTGGACTAATCAGCCCCAGCATTTT. It specifies CATSDRWTNQPQHF.